This TCR beta chain appears in the sequencing data of a study of blood T cell repertoires in COVID-19. Looking at the study overall: Some COVID-19 samples were acute and others convalescent; all came from the United States, Italy and Spain.

CDR1 and CDR2 (germline): LGHDT, YNNKEL (reference sequence). There are 13 residues in the CDR3. Between the trimmed V and J ends, which lost 6 bases and 2 bases, there was a span of 10 bases. TCRdb's copy holds only in-frame clones and misses some; the assay was immunoSEQ multiplex PCR. The table includes some 400,000 clones, 70% to 90% detected once. The chain joins TRBV3-1 (or the pseudogene TRBV3-2) to TRBJ1-2; tentative D call: TRBD1 (5 bases). The receptor comes from a woman aged 55-75 years with COVID-19, enrolled during active disease. The sequenced sample was peripheral blood. CDR3 sequence reads: CASRDDSNYGYTF. The DNA for the CDR3 is TGTGCCAGCAGAGACGACAGCAACTATGGCTACACCTTC.